This TCR beta chain was identified in a study of cytomegalovirus exposure and HLA in healthy donors. The CDR3 totals 19 residues. Per the germline V gene, CDR1 is MDHEN and CDR2 is SYDVKM. The ends were cut back, 5 bases at V and 4 bases at J, with 30 bases in the middle. The PCR ran on 60 Vbeta and 13 Jbeta primers. Measured with immunoSEQ multiplex PCR; TCRdb has only the in-frame clones, and not every one. The repertoire holds 120,000 to 150,000 clones, with 80% to 90% as singletons. The genes are TRBV28 and TRBJ2-7; D might be TRBD1 (6 bases). Sample: PBMCs. The sequence came from a woman between 40 and 50 years old in good health and CMV-seropositive. The CDR3, as DNA: TGTGCCAGCAGTCCCACAGGGTTTGGGGGAAGGGGATTCCTGTACGAGCAGTACTTC. As protein: CASSPTGFGGRGFLYEQYF.